Described below is a single TCR beta chain sequence and its context. Its recognized antigen is unknown. Per-base quality was not reported, and no clone a single base away is much larger than it. The donors took part in RACIN, a single-arm, phase I, dose-escalation trial that combined nivolumab, ipilimumab, aspirin, low-dose cyclophosphamide and low-dose radiotherapy. Patients were eligible if they had advanced solid tumors that were TIL-negative. The sample is drawn from a study of low-dose radiotherapy and immunotherapy resistance in tumors (dated by TCRdb to between 2021 and 2022). About the investigation overall: Cohort 1 received 0.5 Gy per fraction every 2 weeks, with a prescribed total PTV dose of 6.5 Gy. In Cohort 2, 1 Gy per fraction was delivered every two weeks, for a total of 13 Gy over 26 weeks. Nivolumab was administered intravenously as a 240 mg flat dose every two weeks, and ipilimumab was administered intravenously at 1 mg/kg every six weeks. Every two weeks, patients got intravenous cyclophosphamide at 200 mg/m2, given one day ahead of each radiation and immunotherapy administration. Starting on cycle 1 day 1, patients took 300 mg of aspirin by mouth once a day for four cycles. Randomization of trial participants into treatment groups was not performed. Eight patients were included in the translational analysis, namely three from the first dose cohort plus the first five from the second dose cohort.

Superscript III and a set of TRAV- and TRBV-specific primers were used to synthesize first-strand cDNA, so that both TCRalpha and TCRbeta chains were covered. TCRs were amplified for around 20 PCR cycles with Phusion, using a constant-region primer paired with the adapter attached to the V primers. Amplification of the isolated mRNA was done with the MessageAmp II aRNA Amplification Kit, which involved an approximately 16-hour in vitro transcription at 37 degrees C. The Dynabeads mRNA DIRECT Purification Kit was used to isolate mRNA for TCR sequencing. Indexed Illumina adapters were added in a second Phusion PCR of 20 to 30 cycles, after which AMPure XP beads were used to purify the products. As for the authors' bioinformatics: Using custom Perl scripts, TCR sequences that encoded the same protein were pooled, out-of-frame sequences were dropped, and the abundance of each clonotype was calculated. Any TCR sequence backed by just one read was left out of the analysis. The metrics used to describe the repertoires included Shannon entropy, Gini index, clonality, richness, and the frequency of TCRs shared between repertoires. The public reads were reprocessed in TCRdb via fastp at Q25 and MiXCR, keeping in-frame beta chains. Under each unique CDR3 protein, matching rows form one entry showing the most common genes and DNA. It is TCRdb's table, rather than the study itself, that gives the V and J calls and clone size. The sample table lists 7,500 to 10,000 distinct CDR3 sequences, around 79% of them with a count of one. The ten top clones hold about 1.5% of the sample.

The germline V gene sets CDR1 to SNHLY and CDR2 to FYNNEI. Including cysteine and phenylalanine, the CDR3 has 15 amino acids. Only the CDR3 DNA is retained, 45 bases long and in frame from the first base. V trim: 6 bases; J trim: 6 bases; unmatched bases: 9. The chain employs TRBV2 and TRBJ2-1; TRBD2 lines up with 9 middle nucleotides. The receptor comes from a human donor with advanced metastatic prostate, ovarian, gallbladder or colorectal cancer (not recorded which). This table probably holds off-target reads from a library built for another chain. In nucleotide form, the sequence is TGTGCCAGCAGGACAAGGACTAGCGTTGGCAATGAGCAGTTCTTC. Its protein is CASRTRTSVGNEQFF. The full variable domain, with segments outside the CDR3 supplied by the reference TRBV2 and TRBJ2-1 proteins, appears as EPEVTQTPSHQVTQMGQEVILRCVPISNHLYFYWYRQILGQKVEFLVSFYNNEISEKSEIFDDQFSVERPDGSNFTLKIRSTKLEDSAMYFCASRTRTSVGNEQFFGPGTRLTVL.